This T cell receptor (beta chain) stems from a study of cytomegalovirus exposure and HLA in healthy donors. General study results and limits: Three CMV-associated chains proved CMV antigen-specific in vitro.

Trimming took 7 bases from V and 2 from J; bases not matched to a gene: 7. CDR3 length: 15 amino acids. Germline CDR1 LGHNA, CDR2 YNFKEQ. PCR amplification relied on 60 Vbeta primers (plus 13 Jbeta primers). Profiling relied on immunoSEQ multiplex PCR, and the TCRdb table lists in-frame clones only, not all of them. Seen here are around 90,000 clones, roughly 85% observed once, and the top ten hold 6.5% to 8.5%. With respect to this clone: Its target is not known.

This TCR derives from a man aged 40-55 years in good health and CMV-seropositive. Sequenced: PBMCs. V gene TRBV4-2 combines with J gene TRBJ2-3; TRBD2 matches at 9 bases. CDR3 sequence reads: CASTTERGDTDTQYF. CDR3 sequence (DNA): TGTGCCAGCACCACGGAGCGGGGGGACACAGATACGCAGTATTTT.